The T cell receptor (beta chain) described here comes from a study of cytomegalovirus exposure and HLA in healthy donors. This PCR relied on a set of 60 Vbeta primers and 13 Jbeta primers. Generated by immunoSEQ multiplex PCR, the TCRdb table keeps only in-frame clones and is missing some. Its clone listing holds about 41,000 clones. The germline CDR1 and CDR2 sequences are SNHLY and FYNNEI. V lost 3 bases and J 3 bases, leaving 9 bases between the germline ends. The CDR3 consists of 14 residues. A word on this clone: Its antigen is not identified.

Study-wide results and limits: Prior analysis indicated that the majority of TCR beta V segments exhibited productivity approximately 87% or approximately 30% of the time. The study labeled fewer than 200 TCR beta chains cytomegalovirus-associated. Roughly uniform depth of sequencing across donors was assumed in presence/absence analyses.

Sequencing input: PBMCs. The rearrangement links TRBV2 to TRBJ1-5; D is perhaps TRBD1 (5 bases). This receptor was identified in a young man in good health and CMV-seronegative. The CDR3 loop is CASSDRQSNQPQHF. CDR3 nucleotide sequence: TGTGCCAGCAGTGACCGACAGTCCAATCAGCCCCAGCATTTT.